A single sample is the source of the 20 T cell receptor beta chains below, sequenced in a study of blood T cell repertoires in COVID-19. The table came from immunoSEQ multiplex PCR; TCRdb's copy has only in-frame clones and leaves some out. Among about 98,000 clones listed, around 81% were seen once. Sequenced: peripheral blood. The receptors originated from a man between 60 and 75 years old with acute or convalescent COVID-19.

V usage is TRBV6-5 and J usage is TRBJ1-4; perhaps TRBD1 as D (6 bases). Per germline, CDR1 MNHEY and CDR2 SVGAGI. Trimming took off 6 bases at V and 8 bases at J, with 13 bases between the two ends. The CDR3 length is 13 residues. The CDR3: CASRPGTLEKLFF. Written as DNA, the CDR3 is TGTGCCAGCAGACCCGGGACATTAGAAAAACTGTTTTTT.

The chain joins TRBV3-1 (or the pseudogene TRBV3-2) to TRBJ2-7, with 7 positions matching TRBD2. Germline-derived CDR1 and CDR2 are LGHDT and YNNKEL (reference sequence). With V trimmed by 1 base and J by 3 bases, 0 bases remained unmatched. This CDR3 is 13 amino acids long. Here the CDR3 reads CASSQGEGYEQYV. Written as DNA, the CDR3 is TGTGCCAGCAGCCAAGGGGAGGGCTACGAGCAGTACGTC.

This chain joins TRBV5-4 and TRBJ2-5; maybe TRBD2 (5 bases). Trimming shortened V by 0 bases and J by 5 bases, and 17 bases separated the two germline ends. Germline-derived CDR1 and CDR2 are SGHNT and YYREEE (reference sequence). The CDR3 loop spans 16 amino acids. The CDR3 DNA is TGTGCCAGCAGCTTGGCGGCAGGCGCCGGCGGGGAGACCCAGTACTTC. Its protein is CASSLAAGAGGETQYF.

This chain connects TRBV15 to TRBJ2-5, with 9 bases matching TRBD2. There are 16 residues in the CDR3. Per the germline V gene, CDR1 is LNHNV and CDR2 is YYDKDF (reference sequence). Germline trimming cut 0 bases from V and 1 base from J; bases unmatched to any gene: 3. CDR3 coding DNA: TGTGCCACCAGCAGAGATTGGACTAGCGCCCAAGAGACCCAGTACTTC. Encoded protein: CATSRDWTSAQETQYF.

This chain uses TRBV9 with TRBJ1-2; no firm D call. This CDR3 region has 15 residues. Per germline, CDR1 SGDLS and CDR2 YYNGEE. V was pared by 4 bases and J by 5 bases, with 18 bases between. DNA of the CDR3: TGTGCCAGCAGCCTAGGCACCGTTACGGGTTATGGCTACACCTTC. This sequence encodes CASSLGTVTGYGYTF.

The genes are TRBV6-2 or TRBV6-3 and TRBJ2-1, with TRBD2 matching 10 bases. J lost 7 bases, V lost 0 bases, and 3 bases had no gene match. Germline V lookup: CDR1 MNHEY, CDR2 SVGEGT. CDR3 length equals 15 residues. The CDR3 nucleotides read TGTGCCAGCAGTTACTCGTCTAGCGGGGGTAATGAGCAGTTCTTC. It codes for CASSYSSSGGNEQFF.

The rearrangement links TRBV27 to TRBJ1-2; D not resolved. CDR1 and CDR2 (germline): MNHEY, SMNVEV (reference sequence). Trimming cost V 6 bases and J 4 bases, with 15 bases left between them. This CDR3 contains 14 residues. The CDR3 loop reads CASRSPGVAYGYTF. CDR3 coding DNA: TGTGCCAGCAGGTCCCCCGGGGTGGCCTATGGCTACACCTTC.

The V gene is TRBV2, the J gene TRBJ2-3; D gene ambiguous. CDR3 length equals 12 residues. V lost 7 bases to trimming and J lost 4 bases, with 9 bases between them. CDR1 and CDR2 (germline): SNHLY, FYNNEI. The CDR3 DNA follows: TGTGCCAGCAAGTACGCGGCAGATACGCAGTATTTT. Its protein is CASKYAADTQYF.

V and J are TRBV4-3 and TRBJ1-1; TRBD1 agrees at 7 bases. The trim removed 2 bases at V and 7 bases at J, leaving 10 bases unmatched. This CDR3 comprises 15 residues. Germline assignment: CDR1 LGHNA and CDR2 YSLEER. CDR3 loop: CASSQTRGAGVEAFF. In DNA form, the CDR3 reads TGCGCCAGCAGCCAAACCAGGGGGGCAGGGGTTGAAGCTTTCTTT.

V gene TRBV10-2 combines with J gene TRBJ2-7; 14 positions agree with TRBD2. The junction had 9 bases not matched to a gene; V was cut back by 7 bases and J by 1 base. The CDR3 covers 17 residues. Germline CDR1 WSHSY, CDR2 SAAADI. The CDR3 sequence: CASMPGLAGAPSYEQYF. DNA of the CDR3: TGCGCCAGCATGCCGGGACTAGCGGGGGCACCGTCCTACGAGCAGTACTTC.

V and J are TRBV5-1 and TRBJ2-3; 7 nucleotides agree with TRBD1. Germline assignment: CDR1 SGHRS and CDR2 YFSETQ. Unmatched junction bases numbered 8, after V lost 4 bases and J lost 3 bases. The length of the CDR3 is 15 residues. The CDR3 DNA is TGCGCCAGCAGCCCCTCGGGGACAGTTACAGATACGCAGTATTTT. Its translation: CASSPSGTVTDTQYF.

The chain links TRBV4-2 to TRBJ1-1; D might be TRBD1 (6 bases). The CDR3 contains 13 residues. Looked up from germline, CDR1 is LGHNA and CDR2 is YNFKEQ. V was pared by 3 bases and J by 6 bases, with 11 bases between. The CDR3 reads CASSHPQGPEAFF. CDR3 DNA sequence: TGTGCCAGCAGCCACCCACAGGGTCCTGAAGCTTTCTTT.

V gene TRBV3-1 (or the pseudogene TRBV3-2) combines with J gene TRBJ2-1; 12 bases are shared with TRBD2. CDR1 is LGHDT, CDR2 YNNKEL, per germline (reference sequence). The CDR3 is 16 amino acids. V gave up 3 bases and J gave up 7 bases; unmatched junction bases: 7. This CDR3 is CASSQALAGGVNEQFF. CDR3 in DNA: TGTGCCAGCAGCCAGGCCCTAGCGGGAGGGGTTAATGAGCAGTTCTTC.

The CDR3 here is CASGWLLAGGPNEQFF. The CDR3, as DNA: TGTGCTAGTGGTTGGCTACTAGCGGGAGGGCCTAATGAGCAGTTCTTC. The rearrangement links TRBV12-5 to TRBJ2-1, with 13 nucleotides matching TRBD2. The V gene's germline CDR1 is LGHNT and CDR2 FRNRAP. This CDR3 comprises 16 residues. Trimming removed 4 bases from V and 7 bases from J; junction bases left unmatched: 7.

The genes are TRBV7-9 and TRBJ1-1, with D possibly being TRBD1 (6 bases). There are 17 residues in the CDR3. Germline V gene sequence: CDR1 SEHNR, CDR2 FQNEAQ (reference sequence). Trimming pared 5 bases from V and 0 bases from J, leaving 19 bases between. Written as DNA, the CDR3 is TGTGCCAGCAGCAGGGCCGGGACATCAACTATGAACACTGAAGCTTTCTTT. Translating it yields CASSRAGTSTMNTEAFF.

The chain links TRBV21-1 to TRBJ2-7; TRBD2 is the table's D call and was not checked against the DNA. TRBV21-1 is a documented pseudogene. CDR3 size: 17 residues. This chain's CDR3 is CASSTGRAAEPPYEQYV. Written as DNA, the CDR3 is TGTGCCAGCAGCACCGGGAGGGCAGCGGAGCCTCCCTACGAGCAGTACGTC.

The chain uses TRBV12-5 and TRBJ2-2; D might be TRBD1 (6 bases). CDR3 length: 15 amino acids. The germline V gene has CDR1 LGHNT and CDR2 FRNRAP. Trimming left V 2 bases short and J 4 bases short, with 11 bases between. The chain's CDR3 is CASGLMGQPTGELFF. The DNA of the CDR3 is TGTGCTAGTGGTTTGATGGGACAACCCACCGGGGAGCTGTTTTTT.

The genes are TRBV5-1 and TRBJ2-7; possible D gene TRBD1, 6 bases. This CDR3 spans 14 amino acids. V was trimmed by 2 bases and J by 2 bases, leaving 11 bases between them. Germline V gives CDR1 SGHRS, CDR2 YFSETQ. CDR3 coding DNA: TGCGCCAGCAGCTTACAGGGTCCTACCTACGAGCAGTACTTC. This codes for CASSLQGPTYEQYF.

The chain couples TRBV7-9 to TRBJ2-7, with D perhaps TRBD2 (5 bases). In germline, CDR1 is SEHNR, CDR2 FQNEAQ (reference sequence). Deletions cut 5 bases from V and 4 bases from J, with 12 bases between. The CDR3 totals 13 residues. The CDR3 loop is CASSTGLLYEQYF. The CDR3 nucleotides are TGTGCCAGCAGCACCGGACTCCTGTACGAGCAGTACTTC.

The gene calls are TRBV27 and TRBJ1-2; D possibly corresponds to TRBD1 (6 bases). The germline V gene encodes CDR1 MNHEY and CDR2 SMNVEV (reference sequence). Trimming removed 0 bases at V and 9 bases at J, with 14 bases between. The CDR3 totals 14 residues. CDR3 DNA sequence: TGTGCCAGCAGTTTATCCTGGACAGACTTTCGCTACACCTTC. Encoded protein: CASSLSWTDFRYTF.